One TCR beta chain is described in this entry. A far larger clone lies a single base away; this is likely a read error. The sample holds other DNA sequences that translate to the same CDR3. The record originates from a study of shared clonotypes between healthy human individuals. The V end lost 3 bases, the J end lost 10 bases, and 18 bases lay between the germline ends. Germline-derived CDR1 and CDR2 are GTSNPN and SVGIG (reference sequence). CDR3 size: 13 residues. Authors' processing steps: From ImmunoSEQ came sequences covering only the junction and carrying no quality scores, so filtering differed. Measured with immunoSEQ multiplex PCR; TCRdb has only the in-frame clones, and not every one. V and J calls plus clone size are reproduced from that table; the DNA served to infer D and trimming. The table records fewer than 400,000 clones, less than 85% of them present only once. All participating donors were Caucasian adults from Nashville, Tennessee.

The TCR comes from a man aged 30-40 years in good health. The rearrangement links TRBV30 to TRBJ1-2; no clear D gene. The sample comprised memory CD4+ T cells sorted from blood. Stated subset: CD45RA-negative fraction. In nucleotides, the CDR3 is TGTGCCTGGAGCGCCAACTCGGGGATGGACTACACCTTC. Translating it yields CAWSANSGMDYTF.